Listed here is a single T cell receptor (beta chain). The antigen is unknown. This CDR3 has 15 amino acids. Between the trimmed V and J ends, which lost 3 bases and 2 bases, there was a span of 12 bases. The sample comes from a study of T cell repertoires in cytomegalovirus infection. About the study: Public TCR beta signatures indicated both CMV infection and matching HLA type.

One entry per CDR3 protein, called by TCRdb with MiXCR from the reads. The sample contains 110,000 or so distinct CDR3 sequences, over 25% of which appear only once. Findings and limits, study-wide: The ex vivo response was dominated by HLA-C-restricted CMV-specific TCR beta clonotypes.

The clonotype comes from a human donor in good health (CMV status not recorded). Some clones in this sample may be carry-over from other donors' samples. This sequence joins TRBV12-3 or TRBV12-4 and TRBJ2-3; the D is unclear. The sample in question was CD8+ T cells from cultured PBMCs, obtained from culture after CMV antigen stimulation. The CDR3 region is CASSFGGRATDTQYF. The DNA for the CDR3 is TGTGCCAGCAGTTTTGGTGGACGGGCCACAGATACGCAGTATTTT.